This T cell receptor beta chain was recovered during a study of a mutant IDH1 vaccine in newly diagnosed glioma. Findings and limits, study-wide: Pseudoprogression appeared unlinked to shifts in leading peripheral T cell clonotypes.

Time point described: baseline, week 1 (first vaccination visit). Stated treatment: pre-vaccination baseline after standard-of-care therapy. New WHO grade 3 or 4 astrocytomas that were IDH1-mutant and ATRX-lost occurred in the donors. Only a few counts were recorded for this clone. The antigen is not known. The CDR3 is 14 residues long. Germline V lookup: CDR1 MGHRA, CDR2 YSYEKL. V lost 1 base and J 2 bases, leaving 9 bases between the germline ends. The data were produced by immunoSEQ multiplex PCR, yet TCRdb's version contains in-frame clones alone and is incomplete. Here the sample spans 68,000 or so clones, 79% being singletons.

This TCR was recovered from a man in his forties or fifties with glioma. V is TRBV4-1 and J is TRBJ2-7, with no clear D. The sample here was PBMCs, taken from a glioma patient treated with radiotherapy, temozolomide or both. As DNA, the CDR3 is TGCGCCAGCAGCCAAGTAGCTGCTACCTACGAGCAGTACTTC. Translating it yields CASSQVAATYEQYF.